This T cell receptor (beta chain) was identified during a study of cytomegalovirus exposure and HLA in healthy donors. Study-level background: Some 200 million T cells yielded 117 million unique TCR beta sequences in earlier analysis. Membership in the Caucasian-associated ancestry cluster was found for around 85% of around 380 genotyped donors.

The PCR was carried out with 60 Vbeta primers and 13 Jbeta primers. Only in-frame clones appear in the TCRdb table, and some are missing; sequencing was by immunoSEQ multiplex PCR. In the table there are 110,000 to 150,000 clones, about three quarters of which are singletons. In the case of this clone: What it binds is unknown.

The V segment lost 4 bases and the J segment 0 bases; nucleotides outside the gene matches: 3. The germline V gene encodes CDR1 SNHLY and CDR2 FYNNEI. The CDR3 contains 15 residues. Overall study findings and caveats: Later analysis identified several of the most significant clusters that appeared linked to common viral pathogens. In an earlier analysis, about 87% or about 30%: the productive usage of most TCR beta V segments.

Sequences were obtained from PBMCs. This receptor was taken from a human donor in good health. The V call is TRBV2, the J call TRBJ1-2, with TRBD1 matching over 9 bases. The CDR3 sequence: CASSAQGASNYGYTF. The CDR3 DNA follows: TGTGCCAGCAGTGCACAGGGGGCCTCTAACTATGGCTACACCTTC.